The rows below give T cell receptor beta chains drawn from one sample of a study of blood T cells in healthy people across ages. Using its own MiXCR run on the 5' RACE reads, TCRdb lists one record per CDR3 protein. The sample contains about 800,000 distinct CDR3 sequences, nearly 60% of which appear only once. Sequencing was done on a sample of blood. These TCRs come from a man younger than 45 in good health. The CDR3 runs from the conserved cysteine through the conserved F or W. The order of the fields is CDR3 DNA, CDR3 protein, clone size, J gene, D gene, V gene. The D gene is left open where the match is weak. The size entry is marked missing in some rows and otherwise reads once, few, many or a size class.

DNA: TGTGCCAGCAGTAGCAGGGGACACCAAGGAAACCAAGAGACCCAGTACTTC
CDR3: CASSSRGHQGNQETQYF
size: NA
J: TRBJ2-5
D: NA
V: TRBV25-1

DNA: TGTGCCAGCAGTGGACTACAGAGGGCGAGAAACGAAAAACTGTTTTTT
CDR3: CASSGLQRARNEKLFF
size: once
J: TRBJ1-4
D: NA
V: TRBV2

DNA: TGCAGCGTTGGGTATCCACAGGGGTCGGGGGCGCGGGGGCATGAAGCTTTCTTT
CDR3: CSVGYPQGSGARGHEAFF
size: NA
J: TRBJ1-1
D: TRBD1
V: TRBV29-1

DNA: TGTGCCATCAGTATGGACGAATACAATGAGCAGTTCTTC
CDR3: CAISMDEYNEQFF
size: NA
J: TRBJ2-1
D: NA
V: TRBV10-3

DNA: TGTGCCAGCAGGAGAGGACAGACAGCTTCACCCCTCCACTTT
CDR3: CASRRGQTASPLHF
size: NA
J: TRBJ1-6
D: NA
V: TRBV27

DNA: TGCGCCAGCAGCTCCACGCCGGTGAACACTGAAGCTTTCTTT
CDR3: CASSSTPVNTEAFF
size: few
J: TRBJ1-1
D: NA
V: TRBV5-1

DNA: TGTGCCAGCAGCTCCCGGGACAGCCTTATGAACACTGAAGCTTTCTTT
CDR3: CASSSRDSLMNTEAFF
size: NA
J: TRBJ1-1
D: TRBD1
V: TRBV7-9

DNA: TGCGCCAGCAGAGGCATTAACCCCTACAATGAGCAGTTCTTC
CDR3: CASRGINPYNEQFF
size: NA
J: TRBJ2-1
D: NA
V: TRBV6-5

DNA: TGCGCCAGCAGCGATAACCGGGGCTCCTACGAGCAGTACTTC
CDR3: CASSDNRGSYEQYF
size: few
J: TRBJ2-7
D: NA
V: TRBV5-1

DNA: TGTGCCAGCAGCTTAGAGTTAGGGGGCAAGCAGTACTTC
CDR3: CASSLELGGKQYF
size: NA
J: TRBJ2-4
D: TRBD1
V: TRBV7-9

DNA: TGTGCCAGCAGCCAATTAGCGAGCAATGAGCAGTTCTTC
CDR3: CASSQLASNEQFF
size: few
J: TRBJ2-1
D: NA
V: TRBV14

DNA: TGCAGCGGACGGGGCAGCGCCTCCTACGAGCAGTACTTC
CDR3: CSGRGSASYEQYF
size: NA
J: TRBJ2-7
D: NA
V: TRBV29-1

DNA: TGTGCCAGCAGTGAACAGGGTGGCAATTCACCCCTCCACTTT
CDR3: CASSEQGGNSPLHF
size: NA
J: TRBJ1-6
D: NA
V: TRBV6-1

DNA: TGTGCCAGCAGTGTACAGACAGGGTTGAATTCACCCCTCCACTTT
CDR3: CASSVQTGLNSPLHF
size: once
J: TRBJ1-6
D: TRBD1
V: TRBV27

DNA: TGTGCCAAGAGAGGTCCCGATAGGGCTAGCGGCTTTAGCTCCTACAATGAGCAGTTCTTC
CDR3: CAKRGPDRASGFSSYNEQFF
size: NA
J: TRBJ2-1
D: TRBD2
V: TRBV12-3/TRBV12-4

DNA: TGTGCCAGCAGCGTAGGTTCCCTTTTGGGCAGAGATTCATATGGCTACACCTTC
CDR3: CASSVGSLLGRDSYGYTF
size: NA
J: TRBJ1-2
D: NA
V: TRBV9

DNA: TGTGCCAGCAGCGACAGGGCCAGTAACAATGAGCAGTTCTTC
CDR3: CASSDRASNNEQFF
size: NA
J: TRBJ2-1
D: NA
V: TRBV9

DNA: TGTGCCAGCAGCCTAGTGGCTATCGGTAACAATGAGCAGTTCTTC
CDR3: CASSLVAIGNNEQFF
size: NA
J: TRBJ2-1
D: NA
V: TRBV7-2

DNA: TGTGCCACCAGACATACAGGGGGCGAGCAGTACTTC
CDR3: CATRHTGGEQYF
size: NA
J: TRBJ2-7
D: TRBD1
V: TRBV15

DNA: TGTGCCAGCAGCTCACTGGGGCGGGGGACGCAAGAGACCCAGTACTTC
CDR3: CASSSLGRGTQETQYF
size: NA
J: TRBJ2-5
D: TRBD2
V: TRBV5-6

DNA: TGCGCCAGCAGCCAAACGGTCTCCTACAATGAGCAGTTCTTC
CDR3: CASSQTVSYNEQFF
size: NA
J: TRBJ2-1
D: NA
V: TRBV4-3

DNA: TGTGCCAGCAGCTCGGAGGGGGGCTACGAGCAGTACTTC
CDR3: CASSSEGGYEQYF
size: NA
J: TRBJ2-7
D: NA
V: TRBV7-3

DNA: TGCAGTGCTAGGGAAGACGTCGGCGATTCACCCCTCCACTTT
CDR3: CSAREDVGDSPLHF
size: many
J: TRBJ1-6
D: NA
V: TRBV20-1

DNA: TGTGCCAGCAGTGAAGCCCAGGCCTACGAGCAGTACTTC
CDR3: CASSEAQAYEQYF
size: NA
J: TRBJ2-7
D: NA
V: TRBV6-1

DNA: TGTGCCAGCAGATACGGACTAGTGGGAAAGGATGAGCAGTACTTC
CDR3: CASRYGLVGKDEQYF
size: NA
J: TRBJ2-5
D: TRBD2
V: TRBV6-2/TRBV6-3

DNA: TGCAGTGCTCCCCGGGGGGACCTCTACGAGCAGTACTTC
CDR3: CSAPRGDLYEQYF
size: NA
J: TRBJ2-7
D: TRBD2
V: TRBV20-1

DNA: TGCGCCAGCAGCTCGGTGGACAGCCCTCAAGAGACCCAGTACTTC
CDR3: CASSSVDSPQETQYF
size: NA
J: TRBJ2-5
D: NA
V: TRBV5-1

DNA: TGCAGTGCTAGAGATTGGGGACTAGCGGGGGGCCCAACCTACAATGAGCAGTTCTTC
CDR3: CSARDWGLAGGPTYNEQFF
size: NA
J: TRBJ2-1
D: TRBD2
V: TRBV20-1

DNA: TGTGCCAACAGTTATGGGACAGAACGTGGCTACACCTTC
CDR3: CANSYGTERGYTF
size: NA
J: TRBJ1-2
D: TRBD1
V: TRBV7-9

DNA: TGCAGTGCTAGAGAGGGAGGGTCGGGGGTTTACGAGCAGTACTTC
CDR3: CSAREGGSGVYEQYF
size: few
J: TRBJ2-7
D: TRBD2
V: TRBV20-1

DNA: TGCAGCGTCTCGGGACTAGCGGGAGGCGTAGGCTCCTACGAGCAGTACTTC
CDR3: CSVSGLAGGVGSYEQYF
size: few
J: TRBJ2-7
D: TRBD2
V: TRBV29-1

DNA: TGTGCCAGCAGCTTAGCGCTAATGAGGGGACGAGAACTAAGCACAGATACGCAGTATTTT
CDR3: CASSLALMRGRELSTDTQYF
size: NA
J: TRBJ2-3
D: NA
V: TRBV7-9

DNA: TGTGCCAGCAGTTCCGGGACAGGGATCCCTGGCTACACCTTC
CDR3: CASSSGTGIPGYTF
size: NA
J: TRBJ1-2
D: TRBD1
V: TRBV2

DNA: TGTGCCACCAGCGTTCCGGCTGCCACTACCCAGTACTTC
CDR3: CATSVPAATTQYF
size: few
J: TRBJ2-5
D: NA
V: TRBV15

DNA: TGTGCCAGCAGCTTGCACAGGGAGAGCTCCTACAATGAGCAGTTCTTC
CDR3: CASSLHRESSYNEQFF
size: few
J: TRBJ2-1
D: NA
V: TRBV7-9

DNA: TGTGCCAGCAGTCCTGGGCGTGCCCGCGGGGAGCTGTTTTTT
CDR3: CASSPGRARGELFF
size: few
J: TRBJ2-2
D: NA
V: TRBV27

DNA: TGTGCCAGCAGCCCCCGGGCTAGCGGTGTCTACGAGCAGTACTTC
CDR3: CASSPRASGVYEQYF
size: NA
J: TRBJ2-7
D: TRBD2
V: TRBV11-2

DNA: TGTGCCAGCTTAGGGACTAGCGGCAAGGGGCGGCAGTACTTC
CDR3: CASLGTSGKGRQYF
size: NA
J: TRBJ2-5
D: TRBD2
V: TRBV18

DNA: TGTGCCAGCAGCTTAGACCCCGGGGGGTCAGGGCAAGAGACCCAGTACTTC
CDR3: CASSLDPGGSGQETQYF
size: NA
J: TRBJ2-5
D: TRBD2
V: TRBV7-8

DNA: TGTGCCAGCAGGGGGTGGGGAGGGACTAGCGGCACCCGGCAGGATGAGCAGTTCTTC
CDR3: CASRGWGGTSGTRQDEQFF
size: once
J: TRBJ2-1
D: TRBD2
V: TRBV6-1

DNA: TGTGCCAGCAGCCAAGATAGGAGCGGGGGTGCAGTTACGCAGTATTTT
CDR3: CASSQDRSGGAVTQYF
size: NA
J: TRBJ2-3
D: TRBD2
V: TRBV3-1

DNA: TGCAGTGCTAGAAGAGGGGCCCACACACTGAAGAACACTGAAGCTTTCTTT
CDR3: CSARRGAHTLKNTEAFF
size: NA
J: TRBJ1-1
D: NA
V: TRBV20-1

DNA: TGCAGTGCGACTAGCGGGGGATACACAGATACGCAGTATTTT
CDR3: CSATSGGYTDTQYF
size: NA
J: TRBJ2-3
D: TRBD2
V: TRBV20-1

DNA: TGTGCCAGCAGGGGAGGCGGGGGGCGGGTTAGCAATGAGCAGTTCTTC
CDR3: CASRGGGGRVSNEQFF
size: NA
J: TRBJ2-1
D: TRBD2
V: TRBV6-1

DNA: TGTGCCAGCAGCCAGATGACAGGGGGCACAAGGAATGAGCAGTTCTTC
CDR3: CASSQMTGGTRNEQFF
size: NA
J: TRBJ2-1
D: TRBD1
V: TRBV3-1

DNA: TGTGCCATCAGTGACTCACGAGCAGATACGCAGTATTTT
CDR3: CAISDSRADTQYF
size: NA
J: TRBJ2-3
D: NA
V: TRBV10-3

DNA: TGTGCCAGCAGCATAGGGACTAGCCTTTACAATGAGCAGTTCTTC
CDR3: CASSIGTSLYNEQFF
size: NA
J: TRBJ2-1
D: TRBD2
V: TRBV7-2

DNA: TGTGCCGGAACTACTTTGACCCGGGACATCCGATCTGGGGCCAACGTCCTGACTTTC
CDR3: CAGTTLTRDIRSGANVLTF
size: NA
J: TRBJ2-6
D: NA
V: TRBV28

DNA: TGTGCCAGCAGCGTTAGGACCCGGACAGATACGCAGTATTTT
CDR3: CASSVRTRTDTQYF
size: few
J: TRBJ2-3
D: NA
V: TRBV7-2

DNA: TGCGCCAGCAGCTTGAAGGGAAAGAAAAACACCGGGGAGCTGTTTTTT
CDR3: CASSLKGKKNTGELFF
size: NA
J: TRBJ2-2
D: NA
V: TRBV5-1

DNA: TGTGCCATCAGTGGCCCGAGAGGGAGCGCTTACAATGGGCAGTTCTTC
CDR3: CAISGPRGSAYNGQFF
size: NA
J: TRBJ2-1
D: NA
V: TRBV10-3

DNA: TGCGCCAGCAGCCCTAACTCCAGGGGGCAATTCTACAATGAGCAGTTCTTC
CDR3: CASSPNSRGQFYNEQFF
size: NA
J: TRBJ2-1
D: TRBD1
V: TRBV4-1

DNA: TGCAGTGCTAGCGGCGGGGGTGCGGATGAGCAGTTCTTC
CDR3: CSASGGGADEQFF
size: NA
J: TRBJ2-1
D: TRBD2
V: TRBV20-1

DNA: TGCAGCGTTGAAGGGCTAGACCAACCGGGGCAGTACTTC
CDR3: CSVEGLDQPGQYF
size: few
J: TRBJ2-5
D: NA
V: TRBV29-1

DNA: TGTGCCAGCAGTGAAGCGCGGAGACCCTCCGGCTACACCTTC
CDR3: CASSEARRPSGYTF
size: NA
J: TRBJ1-2
D: NA
V: TRBV6-1

DNA: TGTGCCAGCAGTCCCGAGGGACAGGAATCGCATGGCTACACCTTC
CDR3: CASSPEGQESHGYTF
size: NA
J: TRBJ1-2
D: TRBD1
V: TRBV12-3/TRBV12-4